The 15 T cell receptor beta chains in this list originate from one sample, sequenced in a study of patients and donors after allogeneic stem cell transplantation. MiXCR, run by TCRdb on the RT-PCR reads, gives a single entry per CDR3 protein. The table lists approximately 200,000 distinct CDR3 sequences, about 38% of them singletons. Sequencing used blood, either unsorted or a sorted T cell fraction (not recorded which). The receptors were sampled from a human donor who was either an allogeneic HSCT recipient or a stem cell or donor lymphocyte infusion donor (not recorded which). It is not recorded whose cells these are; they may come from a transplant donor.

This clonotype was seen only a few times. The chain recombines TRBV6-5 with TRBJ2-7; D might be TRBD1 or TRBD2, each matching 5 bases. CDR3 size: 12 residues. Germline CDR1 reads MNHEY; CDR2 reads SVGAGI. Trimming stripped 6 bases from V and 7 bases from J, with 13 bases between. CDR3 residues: CASSHRGYEQYF. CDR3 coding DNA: TGTGCCAGCAGCCACCGGGGCTATGAGCAGTACTTC.

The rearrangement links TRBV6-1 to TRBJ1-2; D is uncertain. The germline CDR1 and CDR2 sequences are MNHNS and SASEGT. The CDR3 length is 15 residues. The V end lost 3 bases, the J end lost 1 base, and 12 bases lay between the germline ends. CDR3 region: CASSDYILSNYGYTF. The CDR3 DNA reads TGTGCCAGCAGTGATTATATCTTAAGTAACTATGGCTACACCTTC.

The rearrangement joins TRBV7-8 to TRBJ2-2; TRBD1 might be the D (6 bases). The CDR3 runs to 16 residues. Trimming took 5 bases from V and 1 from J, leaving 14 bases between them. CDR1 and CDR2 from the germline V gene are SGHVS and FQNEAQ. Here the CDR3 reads CASSPWTEKNTGELFF. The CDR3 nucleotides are TGTGCCAGCAGCCCCTGGACAGAGAAGAACACCGGGGAGCTGTTTTTT. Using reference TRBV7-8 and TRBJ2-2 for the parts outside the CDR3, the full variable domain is GAGVSQSPRYKVAKRGQDVALRCDPISGHVSLFWYQQALGQGPEFLTYFQNEAQLDKSGLPSDRFFAERPEGSVSTLKIQRTQQEDSAVYLCASSPWTEKNTGELFFGEGSRLTVL.

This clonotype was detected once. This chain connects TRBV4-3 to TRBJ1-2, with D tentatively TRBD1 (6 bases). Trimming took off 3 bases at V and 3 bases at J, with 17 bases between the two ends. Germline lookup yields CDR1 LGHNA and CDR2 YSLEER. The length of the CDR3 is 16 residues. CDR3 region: CASSHRTQGGDYGYTF. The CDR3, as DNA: TGCGCCAGCAGCCACCGTACTCAAGGGGGTGACTATGGCTACACCTTC.

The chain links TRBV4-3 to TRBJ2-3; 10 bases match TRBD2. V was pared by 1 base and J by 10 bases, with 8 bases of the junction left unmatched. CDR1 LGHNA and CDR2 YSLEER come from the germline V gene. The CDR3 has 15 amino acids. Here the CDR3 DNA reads TGCGCCAGCAGCCAAGGGATTCTAGCGGGAGAAGCGCAGTATTTT. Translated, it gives CASSQGILAGEAQYF.

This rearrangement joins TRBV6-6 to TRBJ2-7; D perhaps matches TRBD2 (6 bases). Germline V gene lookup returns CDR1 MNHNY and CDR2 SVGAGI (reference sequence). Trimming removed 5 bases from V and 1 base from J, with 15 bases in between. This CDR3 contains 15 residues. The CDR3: CASSPWRASSYEQYF. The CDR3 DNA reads TGTGCCAGCAGTCCCTGGAGGGCTTCATCCTACGAGCAGTACTTC.

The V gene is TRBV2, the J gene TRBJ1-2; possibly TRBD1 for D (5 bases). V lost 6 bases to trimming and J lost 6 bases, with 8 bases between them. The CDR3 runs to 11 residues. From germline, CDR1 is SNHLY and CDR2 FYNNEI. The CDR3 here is CASRGLDGYTF. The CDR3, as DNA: TGTGCCAGCAGGGGGCTCGATGGCTACACCTTC.

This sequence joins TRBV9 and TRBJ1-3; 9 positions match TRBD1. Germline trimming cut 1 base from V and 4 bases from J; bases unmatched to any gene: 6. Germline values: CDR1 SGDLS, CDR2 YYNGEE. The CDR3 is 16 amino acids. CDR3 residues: CASSVTNRGPGNTIYF. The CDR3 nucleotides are TGTGCCAGCAGCGTAACTAACAGGGGGCCGGGAAACACCATATATTTT.

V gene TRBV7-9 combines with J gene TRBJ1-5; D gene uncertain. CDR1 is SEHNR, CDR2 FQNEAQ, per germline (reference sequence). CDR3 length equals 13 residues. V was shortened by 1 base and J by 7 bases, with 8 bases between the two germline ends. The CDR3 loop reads CASSLVKGQPQHF. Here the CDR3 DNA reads TGTGCCAGCAGCTTAGTAAAAGGCCAGCCCCAGCATTTT.

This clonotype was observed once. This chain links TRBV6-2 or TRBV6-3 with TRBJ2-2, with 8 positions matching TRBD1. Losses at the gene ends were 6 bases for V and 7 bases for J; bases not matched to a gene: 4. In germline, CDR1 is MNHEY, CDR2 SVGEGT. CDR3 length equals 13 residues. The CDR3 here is CASRPGQGGELFF. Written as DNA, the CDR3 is TGTGCCAGCAGGCCCGGACAGGGCGGGGAGCTGTTTTTT.

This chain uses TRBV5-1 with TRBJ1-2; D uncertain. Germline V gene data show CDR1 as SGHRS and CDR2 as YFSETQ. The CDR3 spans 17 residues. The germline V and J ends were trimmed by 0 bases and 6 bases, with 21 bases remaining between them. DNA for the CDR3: TGCGCCAGCAGCTTGGTTTGGGTGGAGAATCCACGAGATGGCTACACCTTC. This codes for CASSLVWVENPRDGYTF.

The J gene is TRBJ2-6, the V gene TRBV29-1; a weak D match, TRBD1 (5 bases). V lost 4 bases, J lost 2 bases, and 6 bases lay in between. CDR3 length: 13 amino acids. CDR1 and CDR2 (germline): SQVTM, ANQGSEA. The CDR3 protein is CSVVRAGANVLTF. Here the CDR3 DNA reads TGCAGCGTTGTCAGGGCTGGGGCCAACGTCCTGACTTTC.

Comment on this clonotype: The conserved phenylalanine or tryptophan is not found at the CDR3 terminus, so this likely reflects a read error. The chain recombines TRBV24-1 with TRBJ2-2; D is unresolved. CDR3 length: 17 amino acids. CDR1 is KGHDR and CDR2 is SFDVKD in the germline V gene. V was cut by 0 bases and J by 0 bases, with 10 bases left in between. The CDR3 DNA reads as TGTGCCACCAGTGATTTGCGAGCAGCCACGAACACCGGGGAGCTGTTTTCT. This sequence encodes CATSDLRAATNTGELFS.

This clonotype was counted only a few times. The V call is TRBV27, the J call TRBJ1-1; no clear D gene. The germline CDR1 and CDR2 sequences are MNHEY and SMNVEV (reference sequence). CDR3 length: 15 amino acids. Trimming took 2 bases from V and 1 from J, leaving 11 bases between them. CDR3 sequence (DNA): TGTGCCAGCAGTTTAGGCTGGTCCCGGAACACTGAAGCTTTCTTT. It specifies CASSLGWSRNTEAFF.

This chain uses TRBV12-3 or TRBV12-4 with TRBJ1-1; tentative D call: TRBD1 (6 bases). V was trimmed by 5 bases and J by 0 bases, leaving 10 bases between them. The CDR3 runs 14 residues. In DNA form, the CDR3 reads TGTGCCAGCAGTCAGGACAGCTTGAACACTGAAGCTTTCTTT. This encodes CASSQDSLNTEAFF.